These 26 T cell receptor beta chains were all obtained from the same sample, sequenced in a study of CD8 T cells in Susac syndrome. An amount of RNA that ranged from about 0.45 to 1 ug was reverse transcribed with random hexamers. TCRdb used MiXCR to reprocess the immunoSEQ multiplex PCR reads, holding one entry per CDR3 protein. The table has 190,000 or so distinct CDR3 sequences, 90% to 95% seen once. Sequencing was done on a sample of CD4+ T cells from PBMCs. The source is a human donor with multiple sclerosis.

The chain uses TRBV12-3 or TRBV12-4 and TRBJ2-6; D is unclear. CDR3 length: 14 amino acids. Trimming left V 5 bases short and J 0 bases short, with 5 bases between. The CDR3, as DNA: TGTGCCAGCAGTGGGTCCTCTGGGGCCAACGTCCTGACTTTC. Translated: CASSGSSGANVLTF.

This chain connects TRBV7-3 to TRBJ2-1, with TRBD2 identical over 7 bases. The CDR3 consists of 15 residues. Germline V gives CDR1 SGHTA, CDR2 FQGTGA. V was pared by 5 bases and J by 2 bases, with 6 bases of the junction left unmatched. The CDR3 protein is CASSKGREPYNEQFF. The DNA of the CDR3 is TGTGCCAGCAGCAAAGGGCGGGAGCCCTACAATGAGCAGTTCTTC.

V gene TRBV18 combines with J gene TRBJ2-3; D may be TRBD2 (5 bases). CDR3 length: 13 amino acids. Germline V CDR1 and CDR2: KGHSH, LQKENI. V was trimmed by 6 bases and J by 2 bases, leaving 9 bases between them. The CDR3 spells CASSGGHTDTQYF. The CDR3 DNA reads TGTGCCAGCTCTGGAGGCCACACAGATACGCAGTATTTT.

This chain connects TRBV2 to TRBJ1-1; 8 bases are a match to TRBD1. J lost 5 bases, V lost 4 bases, and 6 bases had no gene match. CDR1 and CDR2 (germline): SNHLY, FYNNEI. The CDR3 totals 14 residues. The CDR3 loop reads CASSGAGGVTEAFF. Written as DNA, the CDR3 is TGTGCCAGCAGTGGGGCAGGGGGCGTGACTGAAGCTTTCTTT.

CDR3 in DNA: TGTGCCAGCAGCATCGGATACAATGAGCAGTTCTTC. It is translated as CASSIGYNEQFF. V usage is TRBV9 and J usage is TRBJ2-1, with no clear D. V was cut by 4 bases and J by 4 bases, with 6 bases left in between. Germline V gives CDR1 SGDLS, CDR2 YYNGEE. This CDR3 region has 12 residues.

The DNA for the CDR3 is TGTGCCTGGAGTAGTGGTCGGAATGAGCAGTTCTTC. This gives the protein CAWSSGRNEQFF. The rearrangement uses TRBV30 and TRBJ2-1; no clear D gene. The germline V gene encodes CDR1 GTSNPN and CDR2 SVGIG (reference sequence). With 2 bases removed from V and 7 bases from J, the gap between germline ends came to 9 bases. The CDR3 extends over 12 amino acids. Full variable domain (missing parts from reference TRBV30 and TRBJ2-1): SQTIHQWPATLVQPVGSPLSLECTVEGTSNPNLYWYRQAAGRGLQLLFYSVGIGQISSEVPQNLSASRPQDRQFILSSKKLLLSDSGFYLCAWSSGRNEQFFGPGTRLTVL.

This chain uses TRBV5-4 with TRBJ2-1; 7 bases align to TRBD2. The ends lost 5 bases at V and 6 bases at J; junction bases unmatched: 8. Germline V gene sequence: CDR1 SGHNT, CDR2 YYREEE (reference sequence). There are 14 residues in the CDR3. CDR3 coding DNA: TGTGCCAGCAGTTCAGAGAGCGGGGCCAATGAGCAGTTCTTC. Amino acid sequence: CASSSESGANEQFF.

The V gene is TRBV6-4, the J gene TRBJ2-1; 14 nucleotides match TRBD2. Germline values: CDR1 MRHNA, CDR2 SNTAGT. The CDR3 totals 17 residues. V lost 3 bases to trimming and J lost 1 base; unmatched junction nucleotides: 2. CDR3 residues: CASSEGLAGASYNEQFF. In DNA form, the CDR3 reads TGTGCCAGCAGTGAGGGACTAGCGGGGGCTTCCTACAATGAGCAGTTCTTC.

The genes are TRBV5-4 and TRBJ2-5, with D perhaps matching TRBD1 (5 bases). Trimming left V 0 bases short and J 1 base short, with 7 bases between. The CDR3 covers 14 residues. Germline CDR1 reads SGHNT; CDR2 reads YYREEE (reference sequence). The chain's CDR3 is CASSLAGIQETQYF. DNA of the CDR3: TGTGCCAGCAGCTTGGCAGGGATCCAAGAGACCCAGTACTTC.

The rearrangement uses TRBV3-1 and TRBJ1-2; D is unclear. This CDR3 is 13 amino acids long. Germline loops: CDR1 LGHDT, CDR2 YNNKEL (reference sequence). V lost 0 bases, J lost 4 bases, and 6 bases lay in between. CDR3: CASSQDSAYGYTF. The CDR3 DNA sequence: TGTGCCAGCAGCCAAGATAGCGCCTATGGCTACACCTTC.

The rearrangement uses TRBV30 and TRBJ2-4; D uncertain. CDR1 is GTSNPN and CDR2 is SVGIG in the germline V gene (reference sequence). The CDR3 runs to 12 residues. Deletions cut 3 bases from V and 10 bases from J, with 13 bases between. CDR3 sequence: CAWSLNRGIQYF. For the CDR3, the DNA is TGTGCCTGGAGCCTTAACCGAGGAATTCAGTACTTC.

The rearrangement joins TRBV10-3 to TRBJ2-5; D is undetermined. Trimming shortened V by 6 bases and J by 3 bases, and 14 bases separated the two germline ends. This CDR3 is 14 amino acids long. Germline-derived CDR1 and CDR2 are ENHRY and SYGVKD. The CDR3 DNA reads as TGTGCCATCAGAGAAGGTGAAGGGAAAGAGACCCAGTACTTC. It yields the protein CAIREGEGKETQYF.

The rearrangement links TRBV25-1 to TRBJ1-2; the match to TRBD1 covers 8 bases. V shed 5 bases, J shed 3 bases, and the junction held 2 bases outside the gene matches. Germline V lookup: CDR1 MGHDK, CDR2 SYGVNS. CDR3 length: 13 residues. The CDR3 region is CASSKTGDYGYTF. The CDR3 DNA reads as TGTGCCAGCAGTAAGACAGGGGACTATGGCTACACCTTC.

This rearrangement joins TRBV27 to TRBJ2-6; weak D call: TRBD1 (5 bases). This CDR3 spans 17 amino acids. Germline V gene lookup returns CDR1 MNHEY and CDR2 SMNVEV (reference sequence). Between the trimmed V and J ends, which lost 2 bases and 0 bases, there was a span of 11 bases. CDR3 nucleotides: TGTGCCAGCAGTTTAGACAGAGTAGGCTCTGGGGCCAACGTCCTGACTTTC. This gives the protein CASSLDRVGSGANVLTF.

The chain carries TRBV27 and TRBJ2-7; unclear D gene. Trimming pared 2 bases from V and 6 bases from J, leaving 11 bases between. Germline assignment: CDR1 MNHEY and CDR2 SMNVEV (reference sequence). The CDR3 is 13 amino acids. CDR3 protein: CASSLGAGPEQYF. The CDR3 DNA reads TGTGCCAGCAGTTTAGGAGCCGGGCCCGAGCAGTACTTC.

This clonotype was detected once. In nucleotides, the CDR3 is TGTGCCAGCAGTTCCCGCTCCGGACATAACTATGGCTACACCTTC. It yields the protein CASSSRSGHNYGYTF. This chain uses TRBV27 with TRBJ1-2; the D gene is possibly TRBD1 (5 bases). The germline CDR1 and CDR2 sequences are MNHEY and SMNVEV (reference sequence). The germline V and J ends were trimmed by 4 bases and 1 base, with 13 bases remaining between them. The CDR3 consists of 15 residues.

J is TRBJ2-7 and V is TRBV12-3 or TRBV12-4, with D possibly matching TRBD2 (5 bases). V lost 6 bases and J lost 2, with 14 bases in between. The CDR3 runs 14 residues. CDR3 residues: CASRPSGSTYEQYF. The CDR3 nucleotides read TGTGCCAGCAGGCCGAGCGGCTCCACCTACGAGCAGTACTTC.

This clonotype was seen once. CDR3 region: CASSPREDHSPLHF. In nucleotides, the CDR3 is TGTGCCAGCAGTCCCAGAGAGGACCATTCACCCCTCCACTTT. The genes are TRBV6-5 and TRBJ1-6; D unresolved. The CDR3 is 14 residues long. The V gene's germline CDR1 is MNHEY and CDR2 SVGAGI. V lost 5 bases, J lost 8 bases, and 13 bases lay in between.

The genes are TRBV20-1 and TRBJ2-7; tentative D call: TRBD2 (5 bases). CDR3 length: 13 amino acids. V shed 4 bases and J shed 3 bases, with 13 bases lying between them. CDR1 DFQATT and CDR2 SNEGSKA come from the germline V gene (reference sequence). The chain's CDR3 is CSATGSRDYEQYF. CDR3 bases: TGCAGTGCTACGGGGTCCCGGGACTACGAGCAGTACTTC.

This rearrangement joins TRBV20-1 to TRBJ2-7; tentatively, D is TRBD2 (5 bases). Germline CDR1 reads DFQATT; CDR2 reads SNEGSKA (reference sequence). The CDR3 covers 12 residues. The V end lost 5 bases, the J end lost 1 base, and 9 bases lay between the germline ends. The CDR3, as DNA: TGCAGTGCTCCCACGGGGTCCTACGAGCAGTACTTC. This translates into CSAPTGSYEQYF.

J is TRBJ2-1 and V is TRBV15; D is ambiguous. In germline, CDR1 is LNHNV, CDR2 YYDKDF (reference sequence). This CDR3 is built from 13 residues. The V and J ends lost 5 bases and 4 bases respectively, with 9 bases between them. The CDR3 nucleotides are TGTGCCACCAGCCGGACCGAATACAATGAGCAGTTCTTC. Translated, it gives CATSRTEYNEQFF.

A few counts support this clonotype. The genes are TRBV7-9 and TRBJ2-7; D gene uncertain. CDR1 and CDR2 (germline): SEHNR, FQNEAQ (reference sequence). Trimming shortened V by 5 bases and J by 7 bases, and 9 bases separated the two germline ends. The CDR3 is 11 residues long. The CDR3 nucleotides are TGTGCCAGCAGCCGTTCGGGTGAGCAGTACTTC. Residues: CASSRSGEQYF.

The rearrangement joins TRBV30 to TRBJ1-5; no reliable D call. The CDR3 is 14 amino acids. Trimming pared 2 bases from V and 3 bases from J, leaving 11 bases between. Per the germline V gene, CDR1 is GTSNPN and CDR2 is SVGIG (reference sequence). CDR3 nucleotide sequence: TGTGCCTGGAGTCAAGGCCTTAACAATCAGCCCCAGCATTTT. Its translation: CAWSQGLNNQPQHF. The complete variable domain, with remaining parts taken from reference TRBV30 and TRBJ1-5, reads SQTIHQWPATLVQPVGSPLSLECTVEGTSNPNLYWYRQAAGRGLQLLFYSVGIGQISSEVPQNLSASRPQDRQFILSSKKLLLSDSGFYLCAWSQGLNNQPQHFGDGTRLSIL.

The chain couples TRBV12-3 or TRBV12-4 to TRBJ2-2; D perhaps matches TRBD1 (5 bases). Trimming stripped 2 bases from V and 4 bases from J, with 8 bases between. This CDR3 spans 14 amino acids. This CDR3 reads CASSLYQGTGELFF. The CDR3 DNA is TGTGCCAGCAGTTTATATCAGGGCACCGGGGAGCTGTTTTTT.

The chain is built from TRBV3-1 and TRBJ2-3; no clear D. Deletions cut 5 bases from V and 0 bases from J, with 12 bases between. This CDR3 spans 15 amino acids. Germline V lookup: CDR1 LGHDT, CDR2 YNNKEL (reference sequence). CDR3: CASSTDSPSTDTQYF. The CDR3 bases are TGTGCCAGCAGCACAGACTCTCCTAGCACAGATACGCAGTATTTT.

The chain is built from TRBV6-4 and TRBJ2-7; 9 bases map to TRBD1. Trimming took 6 bases from V and 5 from J; bases not matched to a gene: 8. The germline gives CDR1 MRHNA, CDR2 SNTAGT. This CDR3 is 14 amino acids long. For the CDR3, the DNA is TGTGCCAGCAGCCGGGACAGGGAGTCCCACGAGCAGTACTTC. As protein: CASSRDRESHEQYF.